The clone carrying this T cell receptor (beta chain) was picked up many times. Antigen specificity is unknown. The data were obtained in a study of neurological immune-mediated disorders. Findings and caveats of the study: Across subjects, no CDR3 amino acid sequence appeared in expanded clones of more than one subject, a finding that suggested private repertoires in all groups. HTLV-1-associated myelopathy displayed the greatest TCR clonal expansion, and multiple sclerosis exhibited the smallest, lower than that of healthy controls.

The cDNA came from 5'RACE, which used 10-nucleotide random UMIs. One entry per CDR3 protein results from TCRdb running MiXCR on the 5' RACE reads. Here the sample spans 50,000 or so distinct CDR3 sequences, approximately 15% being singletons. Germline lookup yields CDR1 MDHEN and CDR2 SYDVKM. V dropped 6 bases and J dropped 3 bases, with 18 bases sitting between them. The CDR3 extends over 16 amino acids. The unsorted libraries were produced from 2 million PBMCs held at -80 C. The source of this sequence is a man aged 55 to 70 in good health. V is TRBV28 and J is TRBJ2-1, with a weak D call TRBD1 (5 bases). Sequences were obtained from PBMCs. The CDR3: CASRAGNLKFYNEQFF. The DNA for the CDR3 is TGTGCCAGCAGGGCAGGGAACTTAAAATTCTACAATGAGCAGTTCTTC.